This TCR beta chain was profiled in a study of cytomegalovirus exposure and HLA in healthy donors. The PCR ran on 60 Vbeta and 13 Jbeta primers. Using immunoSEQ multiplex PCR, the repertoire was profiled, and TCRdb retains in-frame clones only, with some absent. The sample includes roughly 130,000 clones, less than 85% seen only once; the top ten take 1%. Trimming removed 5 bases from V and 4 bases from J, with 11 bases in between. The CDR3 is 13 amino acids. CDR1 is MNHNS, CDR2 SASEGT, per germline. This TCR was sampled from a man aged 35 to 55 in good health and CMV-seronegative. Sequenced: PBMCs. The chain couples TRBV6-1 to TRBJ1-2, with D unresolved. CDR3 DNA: TGTGCCAGCAGTTCTCGAGAGATCTATGGCTACACCTTC. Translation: CASSSREIYGYTF.